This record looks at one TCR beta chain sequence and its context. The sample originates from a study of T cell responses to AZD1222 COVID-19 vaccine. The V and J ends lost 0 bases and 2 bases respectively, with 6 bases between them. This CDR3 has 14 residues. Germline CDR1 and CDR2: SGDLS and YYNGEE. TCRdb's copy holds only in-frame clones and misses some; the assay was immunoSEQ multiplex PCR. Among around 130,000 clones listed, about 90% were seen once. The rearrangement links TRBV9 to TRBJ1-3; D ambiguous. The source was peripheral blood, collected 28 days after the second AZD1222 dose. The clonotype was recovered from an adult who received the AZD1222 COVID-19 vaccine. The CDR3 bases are TGTGCCAGCAGCGTAGATCAGGCTGGAAACACCATATATTTT. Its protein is CASSVDQAGNTIYF.